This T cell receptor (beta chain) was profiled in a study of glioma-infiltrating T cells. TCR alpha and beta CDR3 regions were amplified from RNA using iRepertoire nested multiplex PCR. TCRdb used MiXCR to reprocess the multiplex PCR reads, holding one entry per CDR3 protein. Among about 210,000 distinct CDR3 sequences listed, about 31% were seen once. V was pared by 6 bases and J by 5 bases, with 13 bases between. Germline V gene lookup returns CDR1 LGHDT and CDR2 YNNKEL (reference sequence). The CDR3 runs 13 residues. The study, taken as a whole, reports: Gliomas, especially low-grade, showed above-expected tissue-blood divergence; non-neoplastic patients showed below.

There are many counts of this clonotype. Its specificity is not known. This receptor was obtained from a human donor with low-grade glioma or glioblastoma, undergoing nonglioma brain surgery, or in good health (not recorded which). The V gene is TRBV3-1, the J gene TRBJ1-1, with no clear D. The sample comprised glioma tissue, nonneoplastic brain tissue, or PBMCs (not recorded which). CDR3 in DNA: TGTGCCAGCAGGCAAATGATCGGGACTGAAGCTTTCTTT. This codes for CASRQMIGTEAFF. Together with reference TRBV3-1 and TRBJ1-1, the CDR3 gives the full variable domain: DTAVSQTPKYLVTQMGNDKSIKCEQNLGHDTMYWYKQDSKKFLKIMFSYNNKELIINETVPNRFSPKSPDKAHLNLHINSLELGDSAVYFCASRQMIGTEAFFGQGTRLTVV.